The rows below give T cell receptor beta chains drawn from one sample of a study of blood T cell repertoires in COVID-19. TCRdb's table, derived via immunoSEQ multiplex PCR, lists solely in-frame clones and lacks some. The top ten clones hold approximately 2% of a sample with 150,000 to 200,000 clones, just over 90% of them seen once. The sample was peripheral blood. The receptors were sampled from a woman aged 55-70 years with COVID-19, enrolled during active disease. The CDR3 runs from the conserved cysteine through the conserved F or W. Each record gives: V gene, D gene, CDR3 protein. The D gene is left open where the match is weak.

TRBV27 | - | CASSSQGPETQYF
TRBV7-8 | TRBD1 | CASSIGTQGARQGGYTF
TRBV10-3 | TRBD2 | CAIGPTGTSGDEQFF
TRBV5-5 | - | CASRKETGLRSGNTIYF
TRBV3-1/TRBV3-2 | - | CASSLRTAQLGGYTF
TRBV5-1 | - | CASSYRAGDTEAFF
TRBV4-3 | - | CASSQELTGRGYGYTF
TRBV13 | - | CASSLGGGRRSPLHF
TRBV7-8 | - | CASSPYQGTNSPLHF
TRBV5-1 | - | CASSPRTDTEAFF
TRBV29-1 | - | CSVEDLYSGNTIYF
TRBV21-1 | - | CASSIGIKTFSGSYEQYF
TRBV27 | TRBD2 | CASSPPGLAGVNEQFF
TRBV29-1 | TRBD1 | CSAEGAGGNTIYF
TRBV5-1 | - | CASSLGSGLMNTEAFF
TRBV3-1/TRBV3-2 | TRBD1 | CASSRGQGLPGELFF
TRBV5-1 | - | CASSLAGTPAYEQYF
TRBV19 | - | CASSIWALAGNQPQHF
TRBV7-3 | TRBD2 | CASSLSGGTNNEQFF
TRBV3-1/TRBV3-2 | - | CASSQDLRGASTEAFF
TRBV13 | - | CASSFRGTDYGYTF
TRBV5-1 | TRBD2 | CASSPDPSGGAEADTQYF
TRBV11-2 | - | CASSQNRVGTDTQYF
TRBV7-9 | TRBD1 | CASSLVQGARGGYTF
TRBV2 | TRBD1 | CASSTDRGSSSVGYTF
TRBV9 | TRBD1 | CASSASQGAWVTEAFF
TRBV5-1 | TRBD2 | CASSLAGSYEQYF
TRBV11-2 | - | CASSPSKDRGMPQHF
TRBV7-9 | - | CASSLGRGDYGYTF
TRBV19 | TRBD1 | CASNQNRGYEQYF
TRBV9 | - | CASSDITDTQYF
TRBV11-3 | - | CASSRISEAGELFF
TRBV19 | TRBD1 | CASSTTGGLSNQPQHF
TRBV4-2 | TRBD1 | CASSLGGQGGETQYF
TRBV18 | TRBD1 | CASSPPDRAGEKLFF
TRBV19 | - | CASRTGNTEAFF
TRBV7-2 | - | CASSLPPAGGTEAFF
TRBV7-9 | TRBD1 | CATKRDSGSGELFF
TRBV15 | TRBD1 | CATSRDHGTAYGYTF
TRBV23-1 | TRBD1 | CASSQSDRGAYEQYF
TRBV21-1 | - | CASSKWAGLATPWGTDTQYF
TRBV19 | - | CASKTGSSYNSPLHF
TRBV10-1 | - | CASSDTKGGAFSYNEQFF
TRBV7-2 | - | CASRRGSRENTEAFF
TRBV6-2/TRBV6-3 | TRBD1 | CASSHRQGREAFF
TRBV5-8 | - | CASSLGGRRYQPQHF
TRBV29-1 | - | CSVDRGKETQYF
TRBV5-4 | TRBD1 | CASSLPGQTGQETQYF
TRBV7-3 | TRBD2 | CASSLGRVRGAGIYNEQFF
TRBV7-9 | TRBD1 | CASSQGANEKLFF
TRBV6-5 | - | CASSYSGGPSYNEQFF
TRBV7-2 | TRBD1 | CASSVGQGWGYTF
TRBV7-2 | TRBD1 | CASSTRDRVPEAFF
TRBV6-5 | TRBD1 | CASRWGQGGNSPLHF
TRBV13 | - | CASSHYTVSMNTEAFF